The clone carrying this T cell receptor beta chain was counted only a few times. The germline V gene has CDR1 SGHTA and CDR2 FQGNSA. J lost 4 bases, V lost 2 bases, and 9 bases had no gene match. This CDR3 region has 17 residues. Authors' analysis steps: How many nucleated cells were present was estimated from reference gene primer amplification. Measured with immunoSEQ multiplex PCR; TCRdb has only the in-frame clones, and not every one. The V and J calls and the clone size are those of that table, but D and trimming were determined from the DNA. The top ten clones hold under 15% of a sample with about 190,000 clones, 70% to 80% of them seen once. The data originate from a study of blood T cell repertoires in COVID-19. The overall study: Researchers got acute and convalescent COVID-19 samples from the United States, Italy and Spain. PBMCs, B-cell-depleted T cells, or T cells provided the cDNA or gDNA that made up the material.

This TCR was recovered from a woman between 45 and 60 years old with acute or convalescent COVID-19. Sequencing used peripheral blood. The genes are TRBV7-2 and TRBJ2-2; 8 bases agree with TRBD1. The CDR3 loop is CASSLSPRTGSTGELFF. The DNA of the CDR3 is TGTGCCAGCAGCTTATCTCCTCGGACAGGGAGCACCGGGGAGCTGTTTTTT.